This entry lists 31 T cell receptor beta chains sequenced from one sample in a study of cytomegalovirus exposure and HLA in healthy donors (dated by TCRdb to 2016 to 2017). The library was prepared using the immunoSEQ multiplex PCR assay. The multiplex PCR relied on a mix of 60 forward primers for TCR Vbeta segments and 13 reverse primers for TCR Jbeta segments. In TCRdb, the immuneACCESS table is reduced to in-frame sequences with V and J assigned. These tables do not hold every clone; where another copy was compared, an unresolved V gene accounts for under half, and the others remain unexplained. For this sample the table gives under 200,000 clones, of which over 70% were detected only once. The top ten hold around 3% of the sample. The sample comprised PBMCs. Receptor source: a woman aged 45 to 65 in good health and CMV-seropositive.

This clone was counted between two and nine times. The genes are TRBV18 and TRBJ2-5, with D hard to call. This CDR3 spans 11 amino acids. Germline values: CDR1 KGHSH, CDR2 LQKENI. V lost 4 bases to trimming and J lost 3 bases, with 3 bases between them. The CDR3 DNA is TGTGCCAGCTCACTCGAAGAGACCCAGTACTTC. Protein sequence: CASSLEETQYF.

V is TRBV9 and J is TRBJ2-1; TRBD2 matches 9 bases. Germline CDR1 and CDR2: SGDLS and YYNGEE. This CDR3 contains 16 residues. V was pared by 0 bases and J by 4 bases, with 5 bases of the junction left unmatched. As DNA, the CDR3 is TGTGCCAGCAGCGTAGGTGTGCGGGGGGGGTACAATGAGCAGTTCTTC. This gives the protein CASSVGVRGGYNEQFF.

The rearrangement links TRBV7-6 to TRBJ1-2, with 8 nucleotides matching TRBD1. Germline V gene sequence: CDR1 SGHVS, CDR2 FNYEAQ. The trim removed 2 bases at V and 2 bases at J, leaving 16 bases unmatched. The CDR3 length is 19 residues. The CDR3, as DNA: TGTGCCAGCAGCTTAACACCACCGACCGGGACAGGCGTAAACTATGGCTACACCTTC. It encodes CASSLTPPTGTGVNYGYTF.

Only a few counts were recorded for this clone. This chain uses TRBV30 with TRBJ1-6, with 7 bases that match TRBD1. Germline-derived CDR1 and CDR2 are GTSNPN and SVGIG (reference sequence). The CDR3 contains 14 residues. V was clipped by 4 bases and J by 8 bases; unmatched bases: 8. The CDR3 DNA reads TGTGCCTGGACGGGGGACAGAACAGATTCACCCCTCCACTTT. This translates into CAWTGDRTDSPLHF.

The chain has TRBV9 and TRBJ2-1, with TRBD2 matching 9 bases. The CDR3 loop spans 15 amino acids. Trimming took 0 bases from V and 6 from J; bases not matched to a gene: 4. CDR1 is SGDLS, CDR2 YYNGEE, per germline. The CDR3 sequence: CASSVAIAGVNEQFF. The CDR3 nucleotides are TGTGCCAGCAGCGTAGCCATAGCGGGGGTCAATGAGCAGTTCTTC.

The genes are TRBV5-4 and TRBJ1-2; D is unresolved. The ends were cut back, 6 bases at V and 9 bases at J, with 21 bases in the middle. The CDR3 spans 14 residues. CDR1 SGHNT and CDR2 YYREEE come from the germline V gene (reference sequence). This CDR3 reads CASTSWRGKESYTF. CDR3 coding DNA: TGTGCCAGCACCTCTTGGAGAGGGAAGGAGAGCTACACCTTC.

The CDR3 DNA reads TGCGCCAGCAGCCAAGCCCCTGACAGCGCTACCTACGAGCAGTACTTC. It translates to CASSQAPDSATYEQYF. The V call is TRBV4-3, the J call TRBJ2-7, with D tentatively TRBD1 (5 bases). CDR3 length: 16 amino acids. Trimming cost V 1 base and J 2 bases, with 15 bases left between them. Germline V lookup: CDR1 LGHNA, CDR2 YSLEER.

This clone has just a few counts. The chain is built from TRBV7-2 and TRBJ1-1; no reliable D call. Trimming pared 3 bases from V and 5 bases from J, leaving 10 bases between. CDR1 is SGHTA and CDR2 is FQGNSA in the germline V gene. CDR3 length: 13 residues. The chain's CDR3 is CASSFRSRTEAFF. Written as DNA, the CDR3 is TGTGCCAGCAGCTTCCGGTCTAGGACTGAAGCTTTCTTT.

The chain recombines TRBV5-1 with TRBJ2-2; perhaps TRBD1 as D (5 bases). Trimming removed 4 bases from V and 1 base from J, with 8 bases in between. Germline-derived CDR1 and CDR2 are SGHRS and YFSETQ. The CDR3 is made up of 14 amino acids. The CDR3 spells CASSADMNTGELFF. Written as DNA, the CDR3 is TGCGCCAGCAGCGCGGACATGAACACCGGGGAGCTGTTTTTT.

The J gene is TRBJ2-1, the V gene TRBV28, with a possible D match to TRBD2 (6 bases). Per germline, CDR1 MDHEN and CDR2 SYDVKM. This CDR3 has 15 residues. V lost 5 bases to trimming and J lost 1 base, with 12 bases between them. CDR3 in amino acids: CASSPLGGSYNEQFF. CDR3 sequence (DNA): TGTGCCAGCAGTCCCTTGGGGGGATCCTACAATGAGCAGTTCTTC.

The chain combines TRBV29-1 with TRBJ1-1; 7 bases agree with TRBD1. The germline V gene encodes CDR1 SQVTM and CDR2 ANQGSEA. The CDR3 runs 13 residues. The J segment lost 1 base and the V segment lost 6 bases, leaving 5 bases of the junction unmatched. The CDR3 region is CSVNQGGNTEAFF. CDR3 sequence (DNA): TGCAGCGTCAATCAGGGGGGGAACACTGAAGCTTTCTTT.

This chain joins TRBV5-1 and TRBJ1-1; D is ambiguous. The CDR3 is made up of 14 amino acids. Trimming removed 7 bases from V and 1 base from J, with 14 bases in between. Germline V gene sequence: CDR1 SGHRS, CDR2 YFSETQ. Here the CDR3 DNA reads TGCGCCAGCTTCCTAATACTATCGAACACTGAAGCTTTCTTT. This encodes CASFLILSNTEAFF.

This clone was seen just once. The chain carries TRBV28 and TRBJ1-1; tentative D call: TRBD1 (5 bases). Germline V lookup: CDR1 MDHEN, CDR2 SYDVKM. This CDR3 spans 13 amino acids. V lost 5 bases, J lost 7 bases, and 14 bases lay in between. Written as DNA, the CDR3 is TGTGCCAGCAGTGCACCTTTCAGGGATGAAGCTTTCTTT. It translates to CASSAPFRDEAFF.

The genes are TRBV15 and TRBJ1-2; 8 bases fit TRBD1. After removal of 1 base from V and 2 bases from J, the junction contained 3 bases not matched to a gene. The germline V gene has CDR1 LNHNV and CDR2 YYDKDF (reference sequence). The CDR3 is made up of 15 amino acids. The CDR3 spells CATSRGAGGNYGYTF. The CDR3, as DNA: TGTGCCACCAGCAGAGGGGCAGGGGGCAACTATGGCTACACCTTC.

The chain has TRBV7-2 and TRBJ1-6; 8 nucleotides agree with TRBD1. The junction had 4 bases not matched to a gene; V was cut back by 4 bases and J by 5 bases. The length of the CDR3 is 15 residues. Germline CDR1 and CDR2: SGHTA and FQGNSA. The CDR3 DNA sequence: TGTGCCAGCAGCTGGTCGACAGGGGATAATTCACCCCTCCACTTT. This encodes CASSWSTGDNSPLHF.

This clone has only one observation. In nucleotides, the CDR3 is TGTGCCAGCAGCTTCGGTGGCGGGGACGGCGAGACCCAGTACTTC. This gives the protein CASSFGGGDGETQYF. The rearrangement links TRBV7-2 to TRBJ2-5, with D tentatively TRBD2 (6 bases). V shed 3 bases and J shed 5 bases, with 16 bases lying between them. CDR3 length: 15 amino acids. Germline V gene lookup returns CDR1 SGHTA and CDR2 FQGNSA.

This clone was counted once. The CDR3 sequence: CASTGIGGDWDGYTF. The CDR3 region has the DNA TGTGCCAGTACCGGTATAGGCGGAGATTGGGATGGCTACACCTTC. The chain has TRBV19 and TRBJ1-2; D is uncertain. The germline V gene has CDR1 LNHDA and CDR2 SQIVND (reference sequence). The V end lost 7 bases, the J end lost 6 bases, and 21 bases lay between the germline ends. This CDR3 has 15 amino acids.

A word on this clone: A read error may account for a junction end that differs from germline. The chain couples TRBV11-2 to TRBJ2-3; 9 nucleotides match TRBD2. Per germline, CDR1 SGHAT and CDR2 FQNNGV. This CDR3 comprises 16 residues. DNA of the CDR3: TGTGCCAGCAGGTTAGAAGCTAGCGGGACCACAGATACGCAGTATTTT. Its protein product is CASRLEASGTTDTQYF.

The rearrangement joins TRBV5-1 to TRBJ2-2, with 10 positions matching TRBD2. Per the germline V gene, CDR1 is SGHRS and CDR2 is YFSETQ. The CDR3 runs to 15 residues. V lost 3 bases to trimming and J lost 5 bases; unmatched junction nucleotides: 4. CDR3 sequence: CASSSTSGITGELFF. DNA of the CDR3: TGCGCCAGCAGCTCAACTAGCGGGATAACCGGGGAGCTGTTTTTT.

The chain employs TRBV7-6 and TRBJ2-7, with TRBD2 matching over 9 bases. Germline CDR1 and CDR2: SGHVS and FNYEAQ. The CDR3 sequence is 16 residues long. J gave up 6 bases and V 1 base, and 10 bases lay outside the gene matches. The DNA for the CDR3 is TGTGCCAGCAGCTTAGAAGGCCTAGCGGGATGGAGCGAGCAGTACTTC. It is translated as CASSLEGLAGWSEQYF.

This chain links TRBV19 with TRBJ2-7; 8 nucleotides match TRBD1. The trim removed 6 bases at V and 5 bases at J, leaving 6 bases unmatched. Germline V gene data show CDR1 as LNHDA and CDR2 as SQIVND (reference sequence). The CDR3 runs 13 residues. CDR3 amino acids: CASRKTGGDEQYF. In DNA, the CDR3 is TGTGCCAGTAGGAAAACAGGGGGTGACGAGCAGTACTTC.

The chain carries TRBV6-1 and TRBJ2-1; 9 positions agree with TRBD1. This CDR3 has 14 amino acids. Per germline, CDR1 MNHNS and CDR2 SASEGT. V shed 3 bases, J shed 6 bases, and the junction held 3 bases outside the gene matches. For the CDR3, the DNA is TGTGCCAGCAGTGACCCGACAGGGGGCAATGAGCAGTTCTTC. It yields the protein CASSDPTGGNEQFF.

The chain uses TRBV2 and TRBJ1-2; D might be TRBD1 (5 bases). The CDR3 spans 11 residues. Germline loops: CDR1 SNHLY, CDR2 FYNNEI. Trimming removed 7 bases at V and 14 bases at J, with 17 bases between. The CDR3 sequence is CASTPSGGSTF. CDR3 nucleotides: TGTGCCAGCACCCCTTCGGGGGGGAGTACCTTC. Variable domain in full (rest from reference TRBV2 and TRBJ1-2): EPEVTQTPSHQVTQMGQEVILRCVPISNHLYFYWYRQILGQKVEFLVSFYNNEISEKSEIFDDQFSVERPDGSNFTLKIRSTKLEDSAMYFCASTPSGGSTFGSGTRLTVV.

The chain recombines TRBV30 with TRBJ1-3; D remains ambiguous. The germline V gene has CDR1 GTSNPN and CDR2 SVGIG (reference sequence). Trimming stripped 7 bases from V and 1 base from J, with 5 bases between. The CDR3 spans 11 residues. The CDR3 is CAFASGNTIYF. DNA for the CDR3: TGTGCCTTCGCGTCTGGAAACACCATATATTTT.

The chain joins TRBV10-1 to TRBJ1-1, with D possibly matching TRBD1 (5 bases). The CDR3 covers 13 residues. Trimming took off 7 bases at V and 3 bases at J, with 12 bases between the two ends. CDR1 and CDR2 from the germline V gene are WNHNN and SYGVQD (reference sequence). The CDR3 sequence is CASTAGLDTEAFF. The CDR3 coding sequence is TGCGCCAGCACGGCGGGACTGGACACTGAAGCTTTCTTT.

This chain links TRBV21-1 with TRBJ1-1. TRBV21-1 is labeled a pseudogene. CDR3 length: 13 amino acids. The CDR3 DNA follows: TGTGCCAGCACCTTCGGGGGGGACACTGAAGCTTTCTTT. This sequence encodes CASTFGGDTEAFF.

The chain recombines TRBV27 with TRBJ1-5; TRBD1 matches 10 bases. The CDR3 covers 18 residues. Trimming removed 6 bases from V and 1 base from J; junction bases left unmatched: 12. Germline V gene sequence: CDR1 MNHEY, CDR2 SMNVEV (reference sequence). CDR3 protein: CASRRWTPGQGSNQPQHF. CDR3 in DNA: TGTGCCAGCAGAAGATGGACACCGGGACAGGGGAGCAATCAGCCCCAGCATTTT.

This clone has a handful of counts. The genes are TRBV6-5 and TRBJ2-7; D remains ambiguous. The germline V gene has CDR1 MNHEY and CDR2 SVGAGI. The V end was cut by 5 bases, the J end by 3 bases, with 5 bases between. This CDR3 has 11 amino acids. The CDR3 nucleotides are TGTGCCAGCAGTGAGTTCTACGAGCAGTACTTC. Translation gives CASSEFYEQYF.

The chain uses TRBV4-3 and TRBJ2-3; possibly TRBD1 for D (8 bases). The germline V gene has CDR1 LGHNA and CDR2 YSLEER. Trimming took off 0 bases at V and 4 bases at J, with 14 bases between the two ends. The CDR3 length is 16 residues. The CDR3 spells CASSQDWEGQADTQYF. Written as DNA, the CDR3 is TGCGCCAGCAGCCAAGATTGGGAGGGACAGGCAGATACGCAGTATTTT.

This clone appeared a single time. The chain carries TRBV18 and TRBJ1-1; D is undetermined. Germline values: CDR1 KGHSH, CDR2 LQKENI. Trimming left V 3 bases short and J 5 bases short, with 13 bases between. CDR3 length equals 14 residues. CDR3: CASSPGEKPTEAFF. In DNA form, the CDR3 reads TGTGCCAGCTCACCCGGGGAGAAGCCGACTGAAGCTTTCTTT.

The V and J genes are TRBV11-3 and TRBJ2-7, with TRBD1 as a possible D gene (6 bases). The V gene's germline CDR1 is SGHNT and CDR2 YENEEA. The V end was cut by 5 bases, the J end by 8 bases, with 10 bases between. The CDR3 is 11 residues long. CDR3 bases: TGTGCCAGCAGCACACAGGGTAAGCAGTACTTC. This encodes CASSTQGKQYF.